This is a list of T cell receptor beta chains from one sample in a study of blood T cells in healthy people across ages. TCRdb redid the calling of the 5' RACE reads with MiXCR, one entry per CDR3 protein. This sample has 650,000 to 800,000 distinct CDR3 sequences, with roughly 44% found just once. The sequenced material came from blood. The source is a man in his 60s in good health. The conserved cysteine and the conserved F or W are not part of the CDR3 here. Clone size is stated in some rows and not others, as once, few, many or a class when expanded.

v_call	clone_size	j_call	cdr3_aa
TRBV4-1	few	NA	ASSTRGGPYEQY
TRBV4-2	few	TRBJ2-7	ASSQTSGGPTVAEQY
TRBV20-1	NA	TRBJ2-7	SAITSGGHEQY
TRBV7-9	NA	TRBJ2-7	ASRSGQGREQY
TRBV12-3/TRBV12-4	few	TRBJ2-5	ASRGSVQETQY
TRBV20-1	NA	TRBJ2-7	SARGRSSYNEQY
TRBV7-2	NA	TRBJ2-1	ASSRTRDRFYEQF
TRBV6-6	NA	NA	ASSYYGGETQF
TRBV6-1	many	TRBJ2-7	ASSEGHENYEQY
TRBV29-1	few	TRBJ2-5	SVGRAGETQY
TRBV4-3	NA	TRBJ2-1	ASSQDFSGPLDEQF
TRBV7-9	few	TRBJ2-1	ASTASGGGYNEQF